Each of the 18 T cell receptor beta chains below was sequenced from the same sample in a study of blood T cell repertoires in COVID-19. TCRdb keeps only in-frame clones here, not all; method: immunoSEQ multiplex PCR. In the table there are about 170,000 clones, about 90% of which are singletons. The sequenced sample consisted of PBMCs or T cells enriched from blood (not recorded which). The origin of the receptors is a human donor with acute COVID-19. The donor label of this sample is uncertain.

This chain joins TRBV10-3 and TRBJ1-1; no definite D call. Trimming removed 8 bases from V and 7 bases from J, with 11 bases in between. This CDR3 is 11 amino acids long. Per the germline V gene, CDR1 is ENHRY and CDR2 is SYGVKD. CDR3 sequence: CAIGRGGEAFF. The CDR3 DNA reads TGTGCCATCGGGCGAGGAGGTGAAGCTTTCTTT.

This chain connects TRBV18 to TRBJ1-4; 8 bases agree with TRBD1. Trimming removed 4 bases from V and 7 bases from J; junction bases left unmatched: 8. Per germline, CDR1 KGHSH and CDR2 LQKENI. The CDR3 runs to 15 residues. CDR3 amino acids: CASSLRTGTAEKLFF. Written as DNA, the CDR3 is TGTGCCAGCTCACTAAGGACAGGGACGGCTGAAAAACTGTTTTTT.

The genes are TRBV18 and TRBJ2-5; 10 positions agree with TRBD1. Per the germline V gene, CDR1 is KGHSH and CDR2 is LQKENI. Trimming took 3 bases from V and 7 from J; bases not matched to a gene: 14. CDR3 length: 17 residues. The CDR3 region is CASSPATGGSLIVTQYF. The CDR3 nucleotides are TGTGCCAGCTCACCGGCGACAGGGGGCAGTTTAATAGTGACCCAGTACTTC.

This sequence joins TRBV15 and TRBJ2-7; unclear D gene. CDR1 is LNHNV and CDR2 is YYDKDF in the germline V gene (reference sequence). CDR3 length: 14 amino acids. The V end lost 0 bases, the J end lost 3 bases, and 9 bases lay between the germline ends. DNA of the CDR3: TGTGCCACCAGCAGAGATAGAACGGTCTACGAGCAGTACTTC. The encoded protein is CATSRDRTVYEQYF.

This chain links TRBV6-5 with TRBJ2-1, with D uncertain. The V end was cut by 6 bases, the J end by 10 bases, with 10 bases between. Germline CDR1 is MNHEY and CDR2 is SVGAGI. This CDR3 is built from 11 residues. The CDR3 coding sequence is TGTGCCAGCAGCGGCATCGGGGAGCAGTTCTTC. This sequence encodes CASSGIGEQFF.

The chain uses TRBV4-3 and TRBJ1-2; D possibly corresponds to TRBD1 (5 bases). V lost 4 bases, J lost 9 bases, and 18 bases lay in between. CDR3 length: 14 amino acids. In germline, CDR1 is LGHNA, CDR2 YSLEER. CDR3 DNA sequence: TGCGCCAGCAGCCTAGGGGAAGGGAATTTACGCTACACCTTC. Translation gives CASSLGEGNLRYTF.

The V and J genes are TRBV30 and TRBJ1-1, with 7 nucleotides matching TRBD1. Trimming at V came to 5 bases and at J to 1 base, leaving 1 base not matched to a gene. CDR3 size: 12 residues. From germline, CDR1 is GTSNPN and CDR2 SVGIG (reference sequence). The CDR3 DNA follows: TGTGCCTGGCGACAGGGGAACACTGAAGCTTTCTTT. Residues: CAWRQGNTEAFF. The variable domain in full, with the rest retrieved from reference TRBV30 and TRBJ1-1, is SQTIHQWPATLVQPVGSPLSLECTVEGTSNPNLYWYRQAAGRGLQLLFYSVGIGQISSEVPQNLSASRPQDRQFILSSKKLLLSDSGFYLCAWRQGNTEAFFGQGTRLTVV.

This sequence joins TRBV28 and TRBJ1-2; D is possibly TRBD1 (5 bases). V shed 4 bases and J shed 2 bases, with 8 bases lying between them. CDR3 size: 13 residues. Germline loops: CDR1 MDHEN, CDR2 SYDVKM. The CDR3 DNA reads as TGTGCCAGCAGTTGGCGGGGCAACTATGGCTACACCTTC. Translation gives CASSWRGNYGYTF.

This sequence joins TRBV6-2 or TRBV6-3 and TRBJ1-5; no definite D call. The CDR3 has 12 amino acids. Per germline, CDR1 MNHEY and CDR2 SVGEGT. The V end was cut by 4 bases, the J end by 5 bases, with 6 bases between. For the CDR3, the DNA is TGTGCCAGCAGTTTTAGTGATCAGCCCCAGCATTTT. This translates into CASSFSDQPQHF.

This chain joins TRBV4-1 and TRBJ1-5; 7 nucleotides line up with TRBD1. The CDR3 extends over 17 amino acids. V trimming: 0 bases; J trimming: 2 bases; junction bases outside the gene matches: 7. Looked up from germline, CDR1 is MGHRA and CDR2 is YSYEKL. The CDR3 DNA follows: TGCGCCAGCAGCCAAGACACAGGGGTTGGGGGCAATCAGCCCCAGCATTTT. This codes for CASSQDTGVGGNQPQHF.

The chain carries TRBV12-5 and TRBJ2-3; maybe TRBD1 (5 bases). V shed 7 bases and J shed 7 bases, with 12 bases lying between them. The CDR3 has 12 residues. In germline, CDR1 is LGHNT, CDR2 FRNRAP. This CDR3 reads CASAVGVNTQYF. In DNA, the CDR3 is TGTGCTAGTGCCGTAGGGGTTAATACGCAGTATTTT.

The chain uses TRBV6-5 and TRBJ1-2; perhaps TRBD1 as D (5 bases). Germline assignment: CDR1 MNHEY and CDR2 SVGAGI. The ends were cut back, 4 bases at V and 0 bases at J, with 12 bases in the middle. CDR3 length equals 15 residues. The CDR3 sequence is CASSWTTRSNYGYTF. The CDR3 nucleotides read TGTGCCAGCAGTTGGACAACCAGGTCTAACTATGGCTACACCTTC.

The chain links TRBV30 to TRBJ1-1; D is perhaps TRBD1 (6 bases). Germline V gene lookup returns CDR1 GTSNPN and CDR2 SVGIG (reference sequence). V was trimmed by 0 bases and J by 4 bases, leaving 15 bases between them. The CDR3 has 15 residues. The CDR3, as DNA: TGTGCCTGGAGTGTCCGAGGGGGGGAGGGCACTGAAGCTTTCTTT. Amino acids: CAWSVRGGEGTEAFF.

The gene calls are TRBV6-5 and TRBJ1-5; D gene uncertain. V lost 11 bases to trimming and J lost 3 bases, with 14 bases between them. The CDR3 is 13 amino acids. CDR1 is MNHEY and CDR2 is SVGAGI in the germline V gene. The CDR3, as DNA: TGTGCCGCCGCCGCCGGACTCAATCAGCCCCAGCATTTT. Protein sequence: CAAAAGLNQPQHF.

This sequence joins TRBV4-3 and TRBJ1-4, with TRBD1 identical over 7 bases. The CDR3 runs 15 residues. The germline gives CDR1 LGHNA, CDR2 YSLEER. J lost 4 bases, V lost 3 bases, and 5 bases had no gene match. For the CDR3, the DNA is TGCGCCAGCAGCCAGGGGGACAGATTTAATGAAAAACTGTTTTTT. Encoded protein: CASSQGDRFNEKLFF.

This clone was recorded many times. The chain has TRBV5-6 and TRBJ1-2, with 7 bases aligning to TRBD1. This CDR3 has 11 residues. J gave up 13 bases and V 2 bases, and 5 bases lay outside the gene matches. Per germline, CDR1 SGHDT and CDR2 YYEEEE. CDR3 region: CASSFDRDSTF. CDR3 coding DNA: TGTGCCAGCAGCTTTGACAGGGACAGCACCTTC.

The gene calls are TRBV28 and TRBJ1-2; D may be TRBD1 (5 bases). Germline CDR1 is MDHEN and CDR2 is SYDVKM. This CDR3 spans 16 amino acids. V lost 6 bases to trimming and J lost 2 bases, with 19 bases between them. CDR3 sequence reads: CASSDNTGARNYGYTF. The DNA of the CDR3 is TGTGCCAGCAGCGACAATACTGGGGCGAGGAACTATGGCTACACCTTC.

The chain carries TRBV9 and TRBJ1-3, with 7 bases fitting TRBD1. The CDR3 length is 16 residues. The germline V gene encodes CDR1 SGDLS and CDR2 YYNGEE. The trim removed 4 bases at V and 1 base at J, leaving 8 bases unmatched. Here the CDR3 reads CASSPRQGASGNTIYF. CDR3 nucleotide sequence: TGTGCCAGCAGCCCTCGACAGGGAGCGTCTGGAAACACCATATATTTT.